The 26 T cell receptor beta chains presented below share a single source sample, sequenced in a study of beta chain features in type 1 diabetes. Findings of the study overall: In every one of the four CD4+ subsets, TCRB CDR3s were moderately but significantly shorter in Type 1 diabetes patients.

Their antigen targets remain unknown. Expressed TCRB transcripts were sequenced because the isolated RNA had all been reverse transcribed beforehand. The method was immunoSEQ multiplex PCR; TCRdb's version includes in-frame clones alone and lacks a portion of them. The sample lists over 150,000 clones; around 8% were seen once. Sequenced material: central memory CD4+ T cells from blood. The receptors originated from a woman aged 18-35 years with type 1 diabetes.

The sample holds many counts of this clone. The chain couples TRBV23-1 to TRBJ2-3, with D unresolved. TRBV23-1 falls under the ORF class, with uncertain function. CDR3 length equals 12 residues. Trimming left V 7 bases short and J 0 bases short, with 5 bases between. CDR3 protein: CASTLSTDTQYF. CDR3 nucleotides: TGCGCCAGCACCCTTAGCACAGATACGCAGTATTTT.

The chain links TRBV7-2 to TRBJ2-5; 7 bases are a match to TRBD2. Per germline, CDR1 SGHTA and CDR2 FQGNSA. The V and J ends lost 5 bases and 7 bases, in that order; junction bases with no gene match: 7. The CDR3 runs 13 residues. This chain's CDR3 is CASSTRGEGTQYF. DNA for the CDR3: TGTGCCAGCAGCACCCGGGGGGAAGGGACCCAGTACTTC. Supplemented by reference TRBV7-2 and TRBJ2-5, the full variable domain reads GAGVSQSPSNKVTEKGKDVELRCDPISGHTALYWYRQSLGQGLEFLIYFQGNSAPDKSGLPSDRFSAERTGGSVSTLTIQRTQQEDSAVYLCASSTRGEGTQYFGPGTRLLVL.

This clone was found a few times. An end of the junction differs from the germline gene, which may be a read error. The rearrangement links TRBV29-1 to TRBJ1-5; 7 nucleotides match TRBD1. The CDR3 totals 12 residues. Germline assignment: CDR1 SQVTM and CDR2 ANQGSEA. DNA of the CDR3: TGCGGCGTTGGACAGGTCGATCAGCCCCAGCATTTT. Translating it yields CGVGQVDQPQHF.

As to this clone: At one end, the junction sequence differs from germline, possibly due to a read error. The V gene is TRBV2, the J gene TRBJ1-2; the D gene is possibly TRBD1 (6 bases). This CDR3 is built from 12 residues. Germline-derived CDR1 and CDR2 are SNHLY and FYNNEI. The CDR3 DNA is TGTGCCAGCAGCGCCGAGAGGGGGAATGAAGCCTTC. Amino acid sequence: CASSAERGNEAF.

V and J are TRBV9 and TRBJ1-4; 10 nucleotides match TRBD1. This CDR3 contains 18 residues. V was pared by 4 bases and J by 3 bases, with 12 bases of the junction left unmatched. CDR1 SGDLS and CDR2 YYNGEE come from the germline V gene. CDR3 sequence (DNA): TGTGCCAGCAGCACCGGGACAGGGGCCCGTTTGGCTAATGAAAAACTGTTTTTT. Protein: CASSTGTGARLANEKLFF.

V usage is TRBV15 and J usage is TRBJ2-5; 12 bases map to TRBD2. This CDR3 spans 18 amino acids. Germline V CDR1 and CDR2: LNHNV, YYDKDF (reference sequence). V dropped 5 bases and J dropped 5; count of bases not matched to a gene: 15. Written as DNA, the CDR3 is TGTGCCACCAGCGGTCGACTAGCGGGAGTCGATCGGGGGGAGACCCAGTACTTC. Residues: CATSGRLAGVDRGETQYF.

This chain joins TRBV21-1 and TRBJ1-2; the tabulated D call, TRBD1, remains unverified against the DNA. TRBV21-1 counts as a pseudogene. The CDR3 is made up of 16 amino acids. CDR3 protein: CASSKAGAEAFYGYTF. For the CDR3, the DNA is TGTGCCAGCAGCAAAGCGGGGGCAGAGGCCTTCTATGGCTACACCTTC.

This clone has more than one count but fewer than ten. The V and J genes are TRBV7-8 and TRBJ2-3, with 8 bases matching TRBD2. Germline V gives CDR1 SGHVS, CDR2 FQNEAQ. Losses at the gene ends were 2 bases for V and 2 bases for J; bases not matched to a gene: 6. The CDR3 runs to 16 residues. This chain's CDR3 is CASSLIASGFTDTQYF. CDR3 nucleotides: TGTGCCAGCAGCTTAATAGCTAGCGGGTTCACAGATACGCAGTATTTT.

There are a few counts of this clone. The chain links TRBV7-2 to TRBJ2-7; 7 nucleotides line up with TRBD2. V dropped 5 bases and J dropped 3; count of bases not matched to a gene: 1. Germline CDR1 and CDR2: SGHTA and FQGNSA. This CDR3 is built from 12 residues. CDR3 residues: CASSRGDYEQYF. The CDR3 nucleotides are TGTGCCAGCAGCCGGGGGGACTACGAGCAGTACTTC.

The chain carries TRBV15 and TRBJ1-3; 7 positions match TRBD1. Germline V CDR1 and CDR2: LNHNV, YYDKDF (reference sequence). The CDR3 is 17 amino acids. V shed 1 base, J shed 0 bases, and the junction held 6 bases outside the gene matches. The CDR3 DNA sequence: TGTGCCACCAGCAGAGCGCCGACAGGGACCTCTGGAAACACCATATATTTT. Translated: CATSRAPTGTSGNTIYF.

This rearrangement joins TRBV6-5 to TRBJ2-3; 12 nucleotides align to TRBD2. CDR3 length: 15 amino acids. V shed 5 bases and J 6 bases; nucleotides not matched to a gene: 6. CDR1 and CDR2 from the germline V gene are MNHEY and SVGAGI. The CDR3 DNA reads TGTGCCAGCAGTCGCCGGACTAGCGGGGTGGATACGCAGTATTTT. It codes for CASSRRTSGVDTQYF.

The CDR3 region has the DNA TGTGCCAGCAGACCAACAGGGGGCCGCATCTACGAGCAGTACTTC. This codes for CASRPTGGRIYEQYF. J is TRBJ2-7 and V is TRBV14; 9 nucleotides agree with TRBD1. This CDR3 is 15 amino acids long. Trimming took 6 bases from V and 3 from J; bases not matched to a gene: 9. Germline CDR1 SGHDN, CDR2 FVKESK.

The rearrangement joins TRBV6-6 to TRBJ2-3; 11 bases line up with TRBD2. The CDR3 is 16 amino acids. Germline values: CDR1 MNHNY, CDR2 SVGAGI (reference sequence). Losses at the gene ends were 5 bases for V and 2 bases for J; bases not matched to a gene: 6. In nucleotides, the CDR3 is TGTGCCAGCAGTCCCCTAGCGGGAGGCGTCACAGATACGCAGTATTTT. It yields the protein CASSPLAGGVTDTQYF.

V gene TRBV27 combines with J gene TRBJ2-5; TRBD1 is a possible D gene (6 bases). The CDR3 length is 15 residues. V lost 5 bases to trimming and J lost 2 bases, with 15 bases between them. The germline gives CDR1 MNHEY, CDR2 SMNVEV (reference sequence). The CDR3, as DNA: TGTGCCAGCAGTACACAGCAGGGGAGACAAGAGACCCAGTACTTC. Its protein product is CASSTQQGRQETQYF.

The table lists this clone with a few counts. This chain links TRBV2 with TRBJ2-2; TRBD2 might be the D (6 bases). The CDR3 runs to 18 residues. Trimming stripped 6 bases from V and 1 base from J, with 21 bases between. Germline-derived CDR1 and CDR2 are SNHLY and FYNNEI. DNA for the CDR3: TGTGCCAGCAGACTAGCTTCCTCGCTAAATGTGAACACCGGGGAGCTGTTTTTT. Translating gives CASRLASSLNVNTGELFF.

The V and J genes are TRBV6-6 and TRBJ2-4; 8 bases align to TRBD2. The J segment lost 3 bases and the V segment lost 1 base, leaving 5 bases of the junction unmatched. Germline loops: CDR1 MNHNY, CDR2 SVGAGI (reference sequence). This CDR3 spans 16 amino acids. The CDR3 region is CASSYYREGGKNIQYF. The CDR3 coding sequence is TGTGCCAGCAGTTACTACCGGGAGGGCGGCAAAAACATTCAGTACTTC.

This chain uses TRBV6-5 with TRBJ1-5; weak D call: TRBD1 (5 bases). Trimming removed 0 bases at V and 6 bases at J, with 15 bases between. This CDR3 has 16 amino acids. Germline assignment: CDR1 MNHEY and CDR2 SVGAGI. CDR3 protein: CASSYSIPTDSQPQHF. In DNA, the CDR3 is TGTGCCAGCAGTTACTCCATTCCGACAGATTCTCAGCCCCAGCATTTT.

This clone was seen only a few times. The chain uses TRBV7-2 and TRBJ2-1, with 8 bases aligning to TRBD2. The V gene's germline CDR1 is SGHTA and CDR2 FQGNSA. The CDR3 totals 16 residues. The V and J ends lost 5 bases and 8 bases, in that order; junction bases with no gene match: 14. CDR3 in amino acids: CASSPRRGLVSHEQFF. The CDR3 DNA is TGTGCCAGCAGCCCCCGCCGGGGACTAGTGTCTCATGAGCAGTTCTTC.

The chain combines TRBV18 with TRBJ2-7; TRBD1 agrees at 7 bases. V dropped 8 bases and J dropped 4; count of bases not matched to a gene: 8. The CDR3 extends over 13 amino acids. CDR1 and CDR2 (germline): KGHSH, LQKENI. The CDR3 sequence: CASGTGAEYEQYF. Here the CDR3 DNA reads TGTGCCAGCGGTACAGGGGCGGAGTACGAGCAGTACTTC.

This clone appeared a few times. The genes are TRBV6-5 and TRBJ2-3; TRBD2 might be the D (5 bases). The V and J ends lost 8 bases and 0 bases respectively, with 12 bases between them. The CDR3 sequence is 14 residues long. Per germline, CDR1 MNHEY and CDR2 SVGAGI. CDR3: CASAWSGSTDTQYF. The CDR3, as DNA: TGTGCCAGCGCTTGGTCGGGGAGCACAGATACGCAGTATTTT.

This clone was observed at least ten times. The gene calls are TRBV4-3 and TRBJ2-7; D perhaps matches TRBD1 (6 bases). This CDR3 spans 15 amino acids. V dropped 1 base and J dropped 5 bases, with 15 bases sitting between them. CDR1 is LGHNA, CDR2 YSLEER, per germline. Here the CDR3 reads CASSQGAGAAHEQYF. CDR3 coding DNA: TGCGCCAGCAGCCAAGGCGCAGGGGCGGCCCACGAGCAGTACTTC.

The chain is built from TRBV7-2 and TRBJ2-7; 11 nucleotides align to TRBD1. The germline CDR1 and CDR2 sequences are SGHTA and FQGNSA. This CDR3 is built from 15 residues. Trimming cost V 1 base and J 4 bases; bases outside gene matches: 3. CDR3 in DNA: TGTGCCAGCAGCTTAGATGGGACAGGGGGATACGAGCAGTACTTC. Translation gives CASSLDGTGGYEQYF.

V gene TRBV29-1 combines with J gene TRBJ1-1, with TRBD1 matching over 9 bases. V gave up 6 bases and J gave up 8 bases; unmatched junction bases: 13. CDR3 size: 14 residues. The germline gives CDR1 SQVTM, CDR2 ANQGSEA. This CDR3 is CSVGSSGQGREAFF. The CDR3 DNA sequence: TGCAGCGTGGGATCATCGGGACAGGGAAGAGAAGCTTTCTTT.

The chain combines TRBV7-9 with TRBJ1-2; 8 positions agree with TRBD1. V gave up 5 bases and J gave up 10 bases; unmatched junction bases: 15. The CDR3 has 15 residues. Germline V gene lookup returns CDR1 SEHNR and CDR2 FQNEAQ (reference sequence). CDR3: CASSPGGGQGLDYTF. In DNA form, the CDR3 reads TGTGCCAGCAGCCCGGGAGGAGGACAGGGTTTGGACTACACCTTC.

Of note for this clone: The same CDR3 arises from other DNA sequences in this sample as well. The V and J genes are TRBV5-1 and TRBJ1-3, with no clear D. Germline values: CDR1 SGHRS, CDR2 YFSETQ. This CDR3 is 13 amino acids long. Trimming removed 6 bases at V and 0 bases at J, with 7 bases between. CDR3 loop: CASKQDSGNTIYF. In DNA, the CDR3 is TGCGCCAGCAAGCAGGACTCTGGAAACACCATATATTTT.

There are a few counts of this clone. The rearrangement joins TRBV2 to TRBJ1-5; 7 bases match TRBD1. Per germline, CDR1 SNHLY and CDR2 FYNNEI. V shed 3 bases, J shed 2 bases, and the junction held 4 bases outside the gene matches. The CDR3 runs 15 residues. CDR3 nucleotides: TGTGCCAGCAGTGAGAAGGGGGCACGCAATCAGCCCCAGCATTTT. Encoded protein: CASSEKGARNQPQHF.